The clone carrying this T cell receptor (beta chain) was seen a handful of times. Germline loops: CDR1 MDHEN, CDR2 SYDVKM. V was shortened by 2 bases and J by 3 bases, with 13 bases between the two germline ends. The length of the CDR3 is 16 residues. Original handling: The authors estimated nucleated cell counts from reference gene primer amplification. Only in-frame clones appear in the TCRdb table, and some are missing; sequencing was by immunoSEQ multiplex PCR. V, J and clone size are those of that table, while D and trimming were read from the DNA. The sample shows roughly 330,000 clones, over 75% of them seen only once. This entry comes from a study of blood T cell repertoires in COVID-19. Turning to the study itself: Sites in the United States, Italy and Spain provided acute and convalescent COVID-19 samples. In each case, the material was cDNA or gDNA derived from T cells, B-cell-depleted T cells, or PBMCs.

The chain has TRBV28 and TRBJ1-4, with D possibly matching TRBD1 (5 bases). The source of this sequence is a woman in her forties or fifties with active or convalescent COVID-19. The source material was peripheral blood. For the CDR3, the DNA is TGTGCCAGCAGTTTAATCGTTGGCAGGGCTAATGAAAAACTGTTTTTT. This codes for CASSLIVGRANEKLFF.